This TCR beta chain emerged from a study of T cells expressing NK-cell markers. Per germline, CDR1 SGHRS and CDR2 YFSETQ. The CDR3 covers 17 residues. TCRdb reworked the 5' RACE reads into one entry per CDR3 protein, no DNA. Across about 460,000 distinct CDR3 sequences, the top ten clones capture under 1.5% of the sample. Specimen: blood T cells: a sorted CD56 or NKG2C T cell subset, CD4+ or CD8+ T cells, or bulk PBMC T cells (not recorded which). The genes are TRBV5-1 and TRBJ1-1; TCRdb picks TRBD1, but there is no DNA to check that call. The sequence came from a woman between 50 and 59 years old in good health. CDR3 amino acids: CASSLYSGSVLNTEAFF.